This T cell receptor beta chain was sequenced for a study of beta chain features in type 1 diabetes. What was sequenced were expressed TCRB transcripts, since all of the isolated RNA had been reverse transcribed. Method: immunoSEQ multiplex PCR; TCRdb's copy keeps in-frame clones and lacks some. The sample has under 450,000 clones, approximately 15% seen once. The CDR3 extends over 15 amino acids. Germline CDR1 MNHNS, CDR2 SASEGT. V lost 0 bases, J lost 1 base, and 9 bases lay in between. The source material was naive CD4+ T cells from blood. This receptor was taken from a man under 40 in good health. V gene TRBV6-1 combines with J gene TRBJ1-1; D is unresolved. The CDR3 nucleotides read TGTGCCAGCAGTGAAGCTGCCCTCCAGAACACTGAAGCTTTCTTT. It is translated as CASSEAALQNTEAFF.